This T cell receptor beta chain was observed in a study of blood T cell repertoires in COVID-19. Study details: Collection of acute and convalescent COVID-19 samples took place in the United States, Italy and Spain. T cells, B-cell-depleted T cells, or PBMCs provided the cDNA or gDNA that served as material.

Assay: immunoSEQ multiplex PCR; the TCRdb copy retains only in-frame clones and omits some. The data hold a few hundred thousand clones, with about 91% observed a single time. V lost 1 base and J lost 12, with 19 bases in between. The CDR3 has 14 amino acids. From germline, CDR1 is SEHNR and CDR2 FQNEAQ (reference sequence). This chain uses TRBV7-9 with TRBJ2-7, with D possibly being TRBD2 (6 bases). The TCR sequence derives from a woman between 50 and 59 years old with COVID-19, enrolled during active disease. The material sequenced was peripheral blood. The CDR3 region has the DNA TGTGCCAGCAGCTTAGGTGGCGGGCGGGGTCGGTTGTACTTC. Amino acid sequence: CASSLGGGRGRLYF.